Here is one T cell receptor (beta chain) with its context. Trimming took 5 bases from V and 6 from J; bases not matched to a gene: 14. The CDR3 totals 16 residues. CDR1 is KGHSH and CDR2 is LQKENI in the germline V gene. In the study's own analysis: Scientists estimated how many nucleated cells there were by amplifying reference gene primers. Measured with immunoSEQ multiplex PCR; TCRdb has only the in-frame clones, and not every one. V and J calls and clone size come straight from that table; D and trimming were deduced from the DNA. In the table there are 150,000 to 200,000 clones, approximately 86% of which are singletons. This sample is drawn from a study of blood T cell repertoires in COVID-19. Study details: Samples taken during acute and convalescent COVID-19 were collected in the United States, Italy and Spain. PBMCs, B-cell-depleted T cells, or T cells were the source of the cDNA or gDNA that made up the material.

The chain joins TRBV18 to TRBJ1-1; 8 bases line up with TRBD1. The sequenced sample consisted of peripheral blood. The sequence was obtained from a man aged 45 to 65 with active or convalescent COVID-19. As DNA, the CDR3 is TGTGCCAGCTCATTCGATCGAGCAGGGGGCCGAGCTGAAGCTTTCTTT. Protein product: CASSFDRAGGRAEAFF.